The 14 T cell receptor beta chains given below trace back to one sample, sequenced in a study of T cells in localized non-small cell lung cancer (dated by TCRdb to 2020 to 2022). The library was obtained by the immunoSEQ multiplex PCR assay. TCRdb carries this immuneACCESS record with in-frame sequences only. Its versions omit some clonotypes, under half of them owing to an unresolved V gene in the studies checked, with the rest unexplained. The sample contains over 45,000 clones, about 80% of them found a single time. The ten largest clonotypes hold around 17% of the sample. The sequences come from peripheral blood, collected before any cancer treatment. Receptors were obtained from a man aged 40-75 years with stage I squamous cell lung carcinoma.

This clone turned up a few times. The rearrangement uses TRBV6-4 and TRBJ2-3; 8 nucleotides agree with TRBD2. V was pared by 4 bases and J by 1 base, with 1 base of the junction left unmatched. CDR1 is MRHNA and CDR2 is SNTAGT in the germline V gene. There are 14 residues in the CDR3. The CDR3 spells CASSGSGGTDTQYF. CDR3 nucleotides: TGTGCCAGCAGTGGTAGCGGGGGCACAGATACGCAGTATTTT.

This clone was observed many times. The chain recombines TRBV29-1 with TRBJ2-7; 9 positions match TRBD1. Germline V gives CDR1 SQVTM, CDR2 ANQGSEA. With 5 bases clipped from V and 9 bases from J, the junction kept 11 bases outside the gene matches. The CDR3 runs to 13 residues. The CDR3 loop reads CSVRGTGMGGQYF. CDR3 bases: TGCAGCGTTCGTGGGACAGGGATGGGCGGGCAGTACTTC.

This clone has only one observation. The chain links TRBV5-3 to TRBJ1-4; D ambiguous. TRBV5-3 is designated an ORF whose function remains uncertain. V lost 0 bases to trimming and J lost 0 bases, with 6 bases between them. CDR3 size: 15 residues. The CDR3 DNA reads TGTGCCAGAAGCTTGGTCGGAGCAACTAATGAAAAACTGTTTTTT. Its protein is CARSLVGATNEKLFF.

This clone has a single count. V usage is TRBV28 and J usage is TRBJ1-5; D is unclear. Germline CDR1 and CDR2: MDHEN and SYDVKM. This CDR3 is 13 amino acids long. V was pared by 10 bases and J by 3 bases, with 13 bases between. Here the CDR3 DNA reads TGTGCCACCTTCGGACGAATCAATCAGCCCCAGCATTTT. This translates into CATFGRINQPQHF.

The rearrangement uses TRBV5-1 and TRBJ1-1, with a tentative D call TRBD1 (5 bases). The CDR3 is made up of 16 amino acids. Germline V lookup: CDR1 SGHRS, CDR2 YFSETQ. Trimming stripped 4 bases from V and 4 bases from J, with 20 bases between. The DNA of the CDR3 is TGCGCCAGCAGCCAATCACCCCAGGGTTTTGGCACTGAAGCTTTCTTT. Translating gives CASSQSPQGFGTEAFF.

Comments on this clone: The same CDR3 is also encoded by other DNA sequences in this sample. This chain joins TRBV13 and TRBJ2-7; the D gene is possibly TRBD2 (6 bases). Looked up from germline, CDR1 is PRHDT and CDR2 is FYEKMQ (reference sequence). The CDR3 length is 16 residues. Trimming took 3 bases from V and 0 from J, leaving 15 bases between them. The CDR3 reads CASSFGTWGVSYEQYF. For the CDR3, the DNA is TGTGCCAGCAGCTTCGGAACTTGGGGGGTCTCCTACGAGCAGTACTTC.

The chain carries TRBV11-2 and TRBJ1-4; D call uncertain. V shed 0 bases and J shed 0 bases, with 5 bases lying between them. The CDR3 has 15 amino acids. Germline loops: CDR1 SGHAT, CDR2 FQNNGV. The CDR3 DNA is TGTGCCAGCAGCTTAGAGGATGCAACTAATGAAAAACTGTTTTTT. Translating gives CASSLEDATNEKLFF.

This clone occurred a few times. The chain carries TRBV4-2 and TRBJ2-7, with 9 nucleotides matching TRBD2. J was trimmed by 2 bases and V by 6 bases; bases with no gene match: 5. Germline CDR1 LGHNA, CDR2 YNFKEQ. This CDR3 is 14 amino acids long. The CDR3 region has the DNA TGTGCCAGCAGTCGACTAGCGGTGGCCTACGAGCAGTACTTC. The encoded protein is CASSRLAVAYEQYF.

This rearrangement joins TRBV5-1 to TRBJ2-1; the D gene is possibly TRBD2 (5 bases). This CDR3 comprises 13 residues. V lost 1 base and J 6 bases, leaving 8 bases between the germline ends. The germline CDR1 and CDR2 sequences are SGHRS and YFSETQ. In DNA, the CDR3 is TGCGCCAGCAGCTTGCCTAGCAGCAATGAGCAGTTCTTC. Translating gives CASSLPSSNEQFF.

V and J are TRBV7-3 and TRBJ1-6; 7 bases map to TRBD1. V shed 5 bases, J shed 6 bases, and the junction held 4 bases outside the gene matches. The CDR3 spans 14 residues. CDR1 and CDR2 from the germline V gene are SGHTA and FQGTGA. CDR3 DNA sequence: TGTGCCAGCAGCCCGGGACAGTTTAATTCACCCCTCCACTTT. As protein: CASSPGQFNSPLHF. Drawing the rest from reference TRBV7-3 and TRBJ1-6, the complete variable domain is GAGVSQTPSNKVTEKGKYVELRCDPISGHTALYWYRQSLGQGPEFLIYFQGTGAADDSGLPNDRFFAVRPEGSVSTLKIQRTERGDSAVYLCASSPGQFNSPLHFGNGTRLTVT.

The J gene is TRBJ1-5, the V gene TRBV18; D remains unclear. The V end lost 3 bases, the J end lost 4 bases, and 10 bases lay between the germline ends. The CDR3 contains 14 residues. Per the germline V gene, CDR1 is KGHSH and CDR2 is LQKENI. CDR3: CASSPGVQNQPQHF. In DNA form, the CDR3 reads TGTGCCAGCTCACCTGGGGTACAAAATCAGCCCCAGCATTTT.

This clone occurred a few times. The V call is TRBV4-1, the J call TRBJ1-2; TRBD1 matches at 8 bases. The CDR3 is 14 residues long. Losses at the gene ends were 3 bases for V and 6 bases for J; bases not matched to a gene: 6. Germline V lookup: CDR1 MGHRA, CDR2 YSYEKL. The DNA of the CDR3 is TGCGCCAGCAGCCACCCCAGGGGGCGCGATGGCTACACCTTC. It encodes CASSHPRGRDGYTF.

The chain links TRBV19 to TRBJ1-2; D perhaps matches TRBD1 (6 bases). Trimming pared 3 bases from V and 7 bases from J, leaving 12 bases between. The V gene's germline CDR1 is LNHDA and CDR2 SQIVND (reference sequence). This CDR3 is 13 amino acids long. The CDR3 DNA sequence: TGTGCCAGTAGTATCGGACAGTTAGGTGGCTACACCTTC. Translation gives CASSIGQLGGYTF.

The rearrangement links TRBV6-4 to TRBJ1-2; 8 bases agree with TRBD1. The CDR3 loop spans 14 amino acids. Trimming removed 5 bases from V and 8 bases from J; junction bases left unmatched: 10. Germline CDR1 reads MRHNA; CDR2 reads SNTAGT. The CDR3 here is CASSPGQGLEGYTF. The DNA for the CDR3 is TGTGCCAGCAGTCCAGGACAGGGATTAGAGGGCTACACCTTC.